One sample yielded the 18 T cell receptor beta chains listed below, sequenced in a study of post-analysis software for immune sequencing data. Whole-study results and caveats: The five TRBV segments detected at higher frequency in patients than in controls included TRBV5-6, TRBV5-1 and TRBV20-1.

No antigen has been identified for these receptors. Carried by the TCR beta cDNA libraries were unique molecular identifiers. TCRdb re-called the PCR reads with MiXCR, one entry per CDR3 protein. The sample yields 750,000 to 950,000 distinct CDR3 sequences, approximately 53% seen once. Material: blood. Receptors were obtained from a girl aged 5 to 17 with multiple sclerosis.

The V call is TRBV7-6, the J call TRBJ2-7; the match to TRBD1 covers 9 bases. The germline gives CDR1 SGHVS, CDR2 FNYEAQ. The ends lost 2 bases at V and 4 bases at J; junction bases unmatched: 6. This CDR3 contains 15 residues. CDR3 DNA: TGTGCCAGCAGCTTAATAACAGGGGGCGGGTACGAGCAGTACTTC. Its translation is CASSLITGGGYEQYF.

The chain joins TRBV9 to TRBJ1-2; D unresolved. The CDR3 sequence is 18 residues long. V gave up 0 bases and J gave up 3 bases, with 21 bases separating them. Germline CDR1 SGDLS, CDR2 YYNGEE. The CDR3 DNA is TGTGCCAGCAGCGTAGAAACCACAGACTGGGTTGGGGACTATGGCTACACCTTC. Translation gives CASSVETTDWVGDYGYTF.

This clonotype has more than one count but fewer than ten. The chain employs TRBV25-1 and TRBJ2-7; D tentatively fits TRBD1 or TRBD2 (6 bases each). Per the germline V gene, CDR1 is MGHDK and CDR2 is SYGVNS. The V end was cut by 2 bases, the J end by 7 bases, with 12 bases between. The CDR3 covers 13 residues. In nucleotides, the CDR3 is TGTGCCAGCAGTGAAGGGGGGCGCCGAGAGCAGTACTTC. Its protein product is CASSEGGRREQYF.

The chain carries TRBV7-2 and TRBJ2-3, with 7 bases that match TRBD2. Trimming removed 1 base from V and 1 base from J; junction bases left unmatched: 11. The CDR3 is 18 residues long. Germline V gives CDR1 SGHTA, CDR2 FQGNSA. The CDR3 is CASSLVPRASGGTDTQYF. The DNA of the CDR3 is TGTGCCAGCAGCTTAGTACCCCGGGCTAGCGGCGGCACAGATACGCAGTATTTT.

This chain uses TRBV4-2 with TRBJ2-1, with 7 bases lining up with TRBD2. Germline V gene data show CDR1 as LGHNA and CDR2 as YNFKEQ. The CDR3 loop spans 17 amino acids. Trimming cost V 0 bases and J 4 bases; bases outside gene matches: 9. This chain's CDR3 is CASSQEGGDYPYNEQFF. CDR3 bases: TGTGCCAGCAGCCAAGAGGGGGGGGACTATCCATACAATGAGCAGTTCTTC.

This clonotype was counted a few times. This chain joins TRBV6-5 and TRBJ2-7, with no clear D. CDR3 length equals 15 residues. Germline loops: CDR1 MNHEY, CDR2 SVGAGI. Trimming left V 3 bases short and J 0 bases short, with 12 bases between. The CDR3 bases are TGTGCCAGCAGTTATCGTTTCGGCACCTCCTACGAGCAGTACTTC. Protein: CASSYRFGTSYEQYF.

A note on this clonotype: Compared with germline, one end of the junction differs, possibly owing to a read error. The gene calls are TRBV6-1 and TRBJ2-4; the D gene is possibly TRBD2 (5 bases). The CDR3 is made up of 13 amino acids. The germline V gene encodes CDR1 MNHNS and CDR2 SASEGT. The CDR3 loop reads CAGSGLLTYEQYF. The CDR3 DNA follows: TGTGCCGGCAGTGGACTGCTGACCTACGAACAGTACTTC.

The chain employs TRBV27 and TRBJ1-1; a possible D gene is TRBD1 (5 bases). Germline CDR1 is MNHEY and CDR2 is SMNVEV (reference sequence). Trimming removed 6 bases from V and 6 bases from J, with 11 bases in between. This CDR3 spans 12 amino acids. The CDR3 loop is CASRGPYSEAFF. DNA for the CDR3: TGTGCCAGCAGGGGGCCATACTCTGAAGCTTTCTTT.

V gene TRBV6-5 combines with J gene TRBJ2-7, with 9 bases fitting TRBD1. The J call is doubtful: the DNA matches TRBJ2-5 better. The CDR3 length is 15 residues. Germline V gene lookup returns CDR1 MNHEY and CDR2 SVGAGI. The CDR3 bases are TGTGCCAGCAGTATTCTGGGACAGGGTGAAGAGACCCAGTACTTC. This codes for CASSILGQGEETQYF.

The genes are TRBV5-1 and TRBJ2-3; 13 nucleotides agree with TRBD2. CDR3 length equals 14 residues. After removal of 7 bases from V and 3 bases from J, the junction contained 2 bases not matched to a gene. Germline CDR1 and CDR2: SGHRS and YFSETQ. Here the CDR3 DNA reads TGCGCCAGCCAGACTAGCGGGAGGACAGATACGCAGTATTTT. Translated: CASQTSGRTDTQYF.

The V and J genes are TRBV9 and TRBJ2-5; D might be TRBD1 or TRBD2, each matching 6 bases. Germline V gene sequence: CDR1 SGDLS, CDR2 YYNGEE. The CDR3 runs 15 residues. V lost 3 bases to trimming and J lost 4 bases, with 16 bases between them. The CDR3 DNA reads TGTGCCAGCAGCGCAGGGGCGGGGTCCGTAGAGACCCAGTACTTC. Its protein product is CASSAGAGSVETQYF.

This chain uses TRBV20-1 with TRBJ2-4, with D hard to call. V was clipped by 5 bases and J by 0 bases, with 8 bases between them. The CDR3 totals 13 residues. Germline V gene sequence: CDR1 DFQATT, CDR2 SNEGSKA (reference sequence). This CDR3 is CSAFPLAKNIQYF. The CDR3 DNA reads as TGCAGTGCTTTCCCACTAGCCAAAAACATTCAGTACTTC.

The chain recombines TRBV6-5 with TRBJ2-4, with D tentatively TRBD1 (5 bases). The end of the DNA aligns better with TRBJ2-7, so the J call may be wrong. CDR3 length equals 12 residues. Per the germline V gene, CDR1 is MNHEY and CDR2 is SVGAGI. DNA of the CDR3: TGTGCCAGCAGTACTCAGGGTGGCGAGCAGTACTTC. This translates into CASSTQGGEQYF.

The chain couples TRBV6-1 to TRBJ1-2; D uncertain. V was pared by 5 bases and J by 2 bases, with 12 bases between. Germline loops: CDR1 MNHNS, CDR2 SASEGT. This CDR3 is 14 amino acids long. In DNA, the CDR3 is TGTGCCAGCAGTTATGAGGTGGGCAACTATGGCTACACCTTC. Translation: CASSYEVGNYGYTF.

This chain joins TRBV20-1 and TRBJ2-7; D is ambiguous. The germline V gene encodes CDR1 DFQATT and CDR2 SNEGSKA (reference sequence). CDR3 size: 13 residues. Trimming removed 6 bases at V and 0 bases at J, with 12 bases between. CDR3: CSATLGSSYEQYF. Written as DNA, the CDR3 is TGCAGTGCCACGCTCGGGTCCTCCTACGAGCAGTACTTC.

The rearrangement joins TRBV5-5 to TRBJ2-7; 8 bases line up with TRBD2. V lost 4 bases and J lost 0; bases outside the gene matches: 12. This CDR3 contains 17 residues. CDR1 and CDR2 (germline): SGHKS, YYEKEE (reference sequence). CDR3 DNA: TGTGCCAGCAGCCGGCCTTCTAGCGGGCCTAGCTCCTACGAGCAGTACTTC. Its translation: CASSRPSSGPSSYEQYF.

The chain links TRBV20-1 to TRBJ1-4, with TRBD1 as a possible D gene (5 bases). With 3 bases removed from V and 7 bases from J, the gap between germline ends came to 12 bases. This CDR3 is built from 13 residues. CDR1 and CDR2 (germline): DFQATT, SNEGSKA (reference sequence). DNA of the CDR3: TGCAGTGCTAGGATGGGGGGGGGTGAAAAACTGTTTTTT. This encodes CSARMGGGEKLFF.

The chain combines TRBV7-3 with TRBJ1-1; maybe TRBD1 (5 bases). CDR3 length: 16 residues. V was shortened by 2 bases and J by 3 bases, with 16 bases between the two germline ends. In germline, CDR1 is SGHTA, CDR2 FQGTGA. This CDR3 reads CASSLGPRGSDTEAFF. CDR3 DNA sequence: TGTGCCAGCAGCTTAGGGCCCCGGGGGTCGGACACTGAAGCTTTCTTT.